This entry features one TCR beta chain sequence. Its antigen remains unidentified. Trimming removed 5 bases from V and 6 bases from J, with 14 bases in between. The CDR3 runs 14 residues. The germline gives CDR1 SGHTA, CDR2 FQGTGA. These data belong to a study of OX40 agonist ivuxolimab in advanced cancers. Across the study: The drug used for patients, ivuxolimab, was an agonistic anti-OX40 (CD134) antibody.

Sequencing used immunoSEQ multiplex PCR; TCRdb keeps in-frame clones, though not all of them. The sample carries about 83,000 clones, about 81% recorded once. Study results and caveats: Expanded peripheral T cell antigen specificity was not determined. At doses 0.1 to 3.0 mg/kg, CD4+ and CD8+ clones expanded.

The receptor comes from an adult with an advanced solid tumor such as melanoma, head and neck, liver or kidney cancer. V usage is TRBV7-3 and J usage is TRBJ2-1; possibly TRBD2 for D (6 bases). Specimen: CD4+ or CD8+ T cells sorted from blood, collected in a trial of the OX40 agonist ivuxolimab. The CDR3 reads CASSRPGLLNEQFF. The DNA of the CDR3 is TGTGCCAGCAGCCGCCCGGGACTCCTCAATGAGCAGTTCTTC. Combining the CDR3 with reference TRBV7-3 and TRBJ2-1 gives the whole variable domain GAGVSQTPSNKVTEKGKYVELRCDPISGHTALYWYRQSLGQGPEFLIYFQGTGAADDSGLPNDRFFAVRPEGSVSTLKIQRTERGDSAVYLCASSRPGLLNEQFFGPGTRLTVL.